This TCR beta chain came from a study of T cell changes during pregnancy in multiple sclerosis. Germline V gives CDR1 LNHDA, CDR2 SQIVND (reference sequence). There are 11 residues in the CDR3. Trimming pared 7 bases from V and 5 bases from J, leaving 6 bases between. Sequenced by immunoSEQ multiplex PCR; TCRdb stores in-frame clones only, minus some. The table records 50,000 to 60,000 clones, 75% to 95% of them present only once. V is TRBV19 and J is TRBJ2-1, with D hard to call. This sequence was found in a female donor in good health, enrolled as a control in a pregnancy study. The material sequenced was peripheral blood, taken after pregnancy. CDR3 nucleotides: TGTGCCAGTACCTACCACAATGAGCAGTTCTTC. This codes for CASTYHNEQFF.